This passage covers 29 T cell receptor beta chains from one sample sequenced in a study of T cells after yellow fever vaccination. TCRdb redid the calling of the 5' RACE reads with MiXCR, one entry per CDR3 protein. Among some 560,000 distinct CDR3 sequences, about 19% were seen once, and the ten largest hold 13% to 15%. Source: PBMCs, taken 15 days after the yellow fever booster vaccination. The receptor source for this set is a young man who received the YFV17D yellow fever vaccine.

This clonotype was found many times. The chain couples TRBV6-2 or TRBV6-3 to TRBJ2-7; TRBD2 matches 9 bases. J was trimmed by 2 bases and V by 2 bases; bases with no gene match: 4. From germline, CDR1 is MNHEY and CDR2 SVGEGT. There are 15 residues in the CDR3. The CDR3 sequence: CASSYGAGGTYEQYF. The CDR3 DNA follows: TGTGCCAGCAGTTACGGTGCGGGAGGGACCTACGAGCAGTACTTC.

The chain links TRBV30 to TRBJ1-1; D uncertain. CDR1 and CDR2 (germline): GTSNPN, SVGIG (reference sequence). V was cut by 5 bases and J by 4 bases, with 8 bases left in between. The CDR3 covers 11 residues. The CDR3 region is CAWDRATEAFF. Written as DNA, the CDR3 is TGTGCCTGGGACCGGGCCACTGAAGCTTTCTTT.

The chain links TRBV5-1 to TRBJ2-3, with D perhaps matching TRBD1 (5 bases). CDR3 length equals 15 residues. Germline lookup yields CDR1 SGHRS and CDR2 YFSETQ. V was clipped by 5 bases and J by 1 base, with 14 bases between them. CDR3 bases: TGCGCCAGCAGAACTACAGGCTCTTGCACAGATACGCAGTATTTT. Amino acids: CASRTTGSCTDTQYF.

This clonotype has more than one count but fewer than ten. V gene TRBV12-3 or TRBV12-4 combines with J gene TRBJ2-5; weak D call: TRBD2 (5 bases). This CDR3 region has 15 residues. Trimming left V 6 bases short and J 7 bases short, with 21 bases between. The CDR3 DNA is TGTGCCAGCAGCCTCACAAGGGAGACTTTGGGGACCCAGTACTTC. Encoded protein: CASSLTRETLGTQYF.

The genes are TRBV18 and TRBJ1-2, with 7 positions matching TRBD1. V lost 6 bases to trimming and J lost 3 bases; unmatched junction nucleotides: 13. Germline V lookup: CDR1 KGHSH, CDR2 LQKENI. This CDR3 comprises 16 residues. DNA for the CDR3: TGTGCCAGCTCTGGGGACAGCCAACTCCGTCACTATGGCTACACCTTC. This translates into CASSGDSQLRHYGYTF.

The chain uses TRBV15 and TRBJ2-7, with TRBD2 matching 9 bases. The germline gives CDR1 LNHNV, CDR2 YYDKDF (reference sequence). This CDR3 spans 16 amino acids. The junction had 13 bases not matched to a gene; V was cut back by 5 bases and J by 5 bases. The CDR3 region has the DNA TGTGCCACCAGCTCCGACGGCGGGAGGGCGGGGGACGAGCAGTACTTC. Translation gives CATSSDGGRAGDEQYF.

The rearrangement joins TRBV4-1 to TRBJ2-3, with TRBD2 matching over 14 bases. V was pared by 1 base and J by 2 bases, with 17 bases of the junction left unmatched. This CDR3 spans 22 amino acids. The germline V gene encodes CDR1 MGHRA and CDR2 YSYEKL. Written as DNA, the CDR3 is TGCGCCAGCAGCCAAGGCTTCACCACAGGGAGACTAGCGGGAGGGATCACAGATACGCAGTATTTT. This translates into CASSQGFTTGRLAGGITDTQYF.

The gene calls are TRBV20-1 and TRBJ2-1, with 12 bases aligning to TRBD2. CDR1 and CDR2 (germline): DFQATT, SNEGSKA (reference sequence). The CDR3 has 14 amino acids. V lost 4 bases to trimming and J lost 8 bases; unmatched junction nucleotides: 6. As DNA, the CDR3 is TGCAGTGCTATTACTAGCGGGAGGTTCGATGAGCAGTTCTTC. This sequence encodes CSAITSGRFDEQFF.

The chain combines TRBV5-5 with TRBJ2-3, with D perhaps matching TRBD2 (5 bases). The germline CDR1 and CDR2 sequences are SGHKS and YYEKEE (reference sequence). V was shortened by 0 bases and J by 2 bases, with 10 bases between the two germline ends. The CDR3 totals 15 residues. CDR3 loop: CASSLAGLTTDTQYF. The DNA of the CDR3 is TGTGCCAGCAGCTTGGCGGGGTTAACCACAGATACGCAGTATTTT.

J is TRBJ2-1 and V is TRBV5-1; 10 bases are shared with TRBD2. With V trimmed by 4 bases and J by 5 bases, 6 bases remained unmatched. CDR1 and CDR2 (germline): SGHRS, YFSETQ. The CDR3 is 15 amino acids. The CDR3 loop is CASSGGLAPNNEQFF. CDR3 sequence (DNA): TGCGCCAGCAGCGGGGGACTAGCGCCCAACAATGAGCAGTTCTTC.

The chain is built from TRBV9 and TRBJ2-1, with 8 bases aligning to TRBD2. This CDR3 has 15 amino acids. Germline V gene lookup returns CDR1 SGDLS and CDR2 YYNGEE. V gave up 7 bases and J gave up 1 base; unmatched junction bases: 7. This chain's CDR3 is CASSKAGASYNEQFF. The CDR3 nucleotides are TGTGCCAGCTCCAAAGCGGGAGCGTCCTACAATGAGCAGTTCTTC.

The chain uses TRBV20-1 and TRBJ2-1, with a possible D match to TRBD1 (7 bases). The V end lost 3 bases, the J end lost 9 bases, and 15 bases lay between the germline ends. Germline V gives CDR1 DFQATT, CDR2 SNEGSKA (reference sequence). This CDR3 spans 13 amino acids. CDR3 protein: CSASGAGGFEQFF. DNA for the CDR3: TGCAGTGCTAGTGGGGCAGGGGGGTTTGAGCAGTTCTTC.

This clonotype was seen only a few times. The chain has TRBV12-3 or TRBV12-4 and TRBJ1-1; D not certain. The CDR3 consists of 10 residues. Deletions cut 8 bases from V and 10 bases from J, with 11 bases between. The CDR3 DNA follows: TGTGCCAGCTGGGGAGGAGGAGCTTTCTTT. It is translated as CASWGGGAFF.

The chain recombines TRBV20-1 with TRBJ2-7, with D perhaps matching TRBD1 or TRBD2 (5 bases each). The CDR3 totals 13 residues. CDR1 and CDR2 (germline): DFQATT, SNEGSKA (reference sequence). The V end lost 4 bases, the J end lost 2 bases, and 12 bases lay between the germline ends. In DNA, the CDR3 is TGCAGTGCTACCGGGACGCAGACCTACGAGCAGTACTTC. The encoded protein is CSATGTQTYEQYF.

CDR3 nucleotide sequence: TGTGCCATCAGTGAAGGACTAGCGGGAGGCAGCTCCTACAATGAGCAGTTCTTC. It is translated as CAISEGLAGGSSYNEQFF. The rearrangement uses TRBV10-3 and TRBJ2-1; 14 positions agree with TRBD2. This CDR3 is 18 amino acids long. J lost 0 bases, V lost 3 bases, and 4 bases had no gene match. Germline V CDR1 and CDR2: ENHRY, SYGVKD.

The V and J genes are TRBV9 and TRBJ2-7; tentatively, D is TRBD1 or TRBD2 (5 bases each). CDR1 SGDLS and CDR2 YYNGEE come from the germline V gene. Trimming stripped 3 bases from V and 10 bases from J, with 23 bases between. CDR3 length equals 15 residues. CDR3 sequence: CASSATYGGSSTQYF. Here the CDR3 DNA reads TGTGCCAGCAGCGCAACCTATGGGGGTAGCTCGACACAGTACTTC.

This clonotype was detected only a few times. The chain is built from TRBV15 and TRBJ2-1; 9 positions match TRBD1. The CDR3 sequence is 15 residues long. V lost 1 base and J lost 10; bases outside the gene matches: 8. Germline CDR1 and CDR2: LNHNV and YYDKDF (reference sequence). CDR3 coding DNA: TGTGCCACCAGCAGAGGCGGGACAGGGTCGGGGGAGCAGTTCTTC. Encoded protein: CATSRGGTGSGEQFF.

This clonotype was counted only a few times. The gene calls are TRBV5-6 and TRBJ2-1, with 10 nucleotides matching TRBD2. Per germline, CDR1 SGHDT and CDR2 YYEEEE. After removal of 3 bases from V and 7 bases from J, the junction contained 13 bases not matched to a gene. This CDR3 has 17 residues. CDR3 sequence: CASSSPRWASGRNEQFF. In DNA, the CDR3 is TGTGCCAGCAGCTCACCCCGGTGGGCTAGCGGGAGAAATGAGCAGTTCTTC.

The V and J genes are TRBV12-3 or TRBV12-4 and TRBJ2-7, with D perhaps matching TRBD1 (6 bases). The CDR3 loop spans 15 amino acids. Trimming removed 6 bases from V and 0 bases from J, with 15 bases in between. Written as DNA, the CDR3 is TGTGCCAGCAGAATGGACAGACTTCTCTCCTACGAGCAGTACTTC. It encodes CASRMDRLLSYEQYF.

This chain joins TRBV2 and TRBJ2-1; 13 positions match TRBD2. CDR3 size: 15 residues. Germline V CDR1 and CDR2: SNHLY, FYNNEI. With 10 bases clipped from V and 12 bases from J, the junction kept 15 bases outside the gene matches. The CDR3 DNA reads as TGTGCCACCCGGACTAGCGGGGGCTCCCTCAAGGGGCAGTTCTTC. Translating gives CATRTSGGSLKGQFF.

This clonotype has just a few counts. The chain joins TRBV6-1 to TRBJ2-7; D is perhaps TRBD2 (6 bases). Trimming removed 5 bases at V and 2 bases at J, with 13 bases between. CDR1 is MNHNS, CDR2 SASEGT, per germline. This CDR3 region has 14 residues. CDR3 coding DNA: TGTGCCAGCAGTCCCGGGACTTTGGCCTACGAGCAGTACTTC. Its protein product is CASSPGTLAYEQYF.

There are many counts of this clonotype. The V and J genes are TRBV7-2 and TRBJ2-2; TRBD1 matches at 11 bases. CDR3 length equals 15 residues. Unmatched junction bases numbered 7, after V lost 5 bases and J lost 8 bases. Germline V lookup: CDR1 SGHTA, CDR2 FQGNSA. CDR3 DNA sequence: TGTGCCAGCAGCACCGGGACAGGGGGAGCTGGGGAGCTGTTTTTT. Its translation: CASSTGTGGAGELFF.

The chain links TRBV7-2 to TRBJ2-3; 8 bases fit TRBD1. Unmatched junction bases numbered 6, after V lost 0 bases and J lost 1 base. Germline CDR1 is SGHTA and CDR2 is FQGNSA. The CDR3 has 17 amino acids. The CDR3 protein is CASSLAPQGAGTDTQYF. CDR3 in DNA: TGTGCCAGCAGCTTAGCGCCTCAGGGGGCTGGCACAGATACGCAGTATTTT.

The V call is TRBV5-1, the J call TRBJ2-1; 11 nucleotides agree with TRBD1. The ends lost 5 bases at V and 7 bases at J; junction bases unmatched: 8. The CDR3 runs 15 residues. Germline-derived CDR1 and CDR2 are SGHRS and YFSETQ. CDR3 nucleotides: TGCGCCAGCAGGTCCAAGGGACAGGGGGAGAATGAGCAGTTCTTC. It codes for CASRSKGQGENEQFF.

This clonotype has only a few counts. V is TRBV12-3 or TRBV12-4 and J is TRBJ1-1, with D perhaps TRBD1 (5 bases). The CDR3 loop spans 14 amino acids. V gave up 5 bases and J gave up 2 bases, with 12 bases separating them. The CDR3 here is CASSPSGLNTEAFF. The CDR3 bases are TGTGCCAGCAGTCCTTCGGGGCTAAACACTGAAGCTTTCTTT.

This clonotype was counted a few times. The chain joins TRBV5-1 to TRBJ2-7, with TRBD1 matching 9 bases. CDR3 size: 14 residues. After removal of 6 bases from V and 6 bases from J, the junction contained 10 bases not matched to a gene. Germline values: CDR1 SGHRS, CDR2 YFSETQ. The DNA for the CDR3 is TGCGCCAGCAACTCTGGGACAGGGATGAGCGAGCAGTACTTC. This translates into CASNSGTGMSEQYF.

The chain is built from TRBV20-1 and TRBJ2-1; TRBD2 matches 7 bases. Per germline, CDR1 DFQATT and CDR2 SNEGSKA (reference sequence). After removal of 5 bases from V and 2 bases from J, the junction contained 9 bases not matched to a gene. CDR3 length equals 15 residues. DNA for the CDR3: TGCAGTGCTTACGCGGGAGTCCGCACCTACAATGAGCAGTTCTTC. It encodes CSAYAGVRTYNEQFF.

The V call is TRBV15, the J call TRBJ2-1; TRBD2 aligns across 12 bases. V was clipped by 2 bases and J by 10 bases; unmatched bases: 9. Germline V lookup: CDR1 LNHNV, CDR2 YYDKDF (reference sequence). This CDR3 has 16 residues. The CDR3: CATSRSTGLAGTEQFF. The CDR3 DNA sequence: TGTGCCACCAGCAGATCTACCGGACTAGCGGGAACCGAGCAGTTCTTC.

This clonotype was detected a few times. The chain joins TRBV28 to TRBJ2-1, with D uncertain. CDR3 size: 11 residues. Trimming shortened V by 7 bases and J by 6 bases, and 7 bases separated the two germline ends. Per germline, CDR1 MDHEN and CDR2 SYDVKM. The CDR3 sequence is CASTSFNEQFF. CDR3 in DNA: TGTGCCAGCACCTCATTCAATGAGCAGTTCTTC. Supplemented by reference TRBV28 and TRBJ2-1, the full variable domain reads DVKVTQSSRYLVKRTGEKVFLECVQDMDHENMFWYRQDPGLGLRLIYFSYDVKMKEKGDIPEGYSVSREKKERFSLILESASTNQTSMYLCASTSFNEQFFGPGTRLTVL.